These 29 T cell receptor beta chains were sequenced from one sample in a study of regulatory T cells in long-lasting Graves disease. CDR3 regions were amplified by Arm-PCR using iRepertoire HTBI primers to build TCR beta libraries. One entry per CDR3 protein results from TCRdb running MiXCR on the multiplex PCR reads. The sample has about 310,000 distinct CDR3 sequences, approximately 20% seen once; the top ten hold about 56%. Time point here: persistent/refractory GD, antithyroid drugs over 5 years with positive TRAb. PBMC-derived RNA was used for the TCR library. The sample here was peripheral blood mononuclear cells (PBMCs), taken when the disease was refractory, from a patient treated with antithyroid drugs. The receptors stem from a female donor with Graves disease.

Turning to this clonotype: One base separates it from a far larger clone, so it is likely a read error. As the CDR3 is not closed by the conserved phenylalanine or tryptophan, this likely results from a read error. The rearrangement uses TRBV6-1 and TRBJ2-5; 8 positions match TRBD2. The DNA end lines up better with TRBJ2-4; the J call may be wrong. Germline V gene lookup returns CDR1 MNHNS and CDR2 SASEGT. CDR3 length: 15 amino acids. CDR3 amino acids: CASSPVSGSTNIQYS. The DNA for the CDR3 is TGTGCCAGCAGCCCCGTCAGCGGGAGTACCAACATTCAGTACTCC.

The table lists this clonotype with a few counts. The chain carries TRBV12-3 or TRBV12-4 and TRBJ2-2, with TRBD2 matching 9 bases. The CDR3 contains 18 residues. V lost 3 bases to trimming and J lost 7 bases; unmatched junction nucleotides: 15. The CDR3 loop is CASSFDPLAGRFSGELFF. DNA of the CDR3: TGTGCCAGCAGTTTCGATCCCCTAGCGGGACGGTTTAGCGGGGAGCTGTTTTTT.

In its sample, this clonotype was seen a few times. V usage is TRBV20-1 and J usage is TRBJ1-5; no firm D call. This CDR3 spans 14 amino acids. V was trimmed by 1 base and J by 0 bases, leaving 7 bases between them. CDR1 is DFQATT and CDR2 is SNEGSKA in the germline V gene (reference sequence). CDR3: CSARGVYSNQPQHF. In DNA form, the CDR3 reads TGCAGTGCTAGAGGGGTTTATAGCAATCAGCCCCAGCATTTT.

This clonotype occurred many times. The chain couples TRBV7-2 to TRBJ1-2; D is ambiguous. V lost 4 bases to trimming and J lost 4 bases, with 10 bases between them. Germline V gene data show CDR1 as SGHTA and CDR2 as FQGNSA. There are 13 residues in the CDR3. CDR3 amino acids: CASSSLEFYGYTF. For the CDR3, the DNA is TGTGCCAGCAGCTCCCTTGAGTTCTATGGCTACACCTTC.

This clonotype was seen a few times. It may be a read error: a sequence one base away is much more abundant. Because it lacks the conserved phenylalanine or tryptophan at the end, this CDR3 is likely a read error. The genes are TRBV20-1 and TRBJ1-5; tentative D call: TRBD1 (6 bases). Germline CDR1 and CDR2: DFQATT and SNEGSKA (reference sequence). V was shortened by 6 bases and J by 0 bases, with 18 bases between the two germline ends. The CDR3 sequence is 16 residues long. The CDR3 loop reads CSAVQGGEASNQPQHL. CDR3 nucleotide sequence: TGCAGTGCCGTACAGGGTGGGGAGGCTAGCAATCAGCCCCAGCATCTT.

The V and J genes are TRBV6-9 and TRBJ2-5; D assignment may be TRBD1 or TRBD2 (5 bases each). The V gene's germline CDR1 is MNHGY and CDR2 SVAAGI. With 3 bases removed from V and 4 bases from J, the gap between germline ends came to 15 bases. This CDR3 contains 15 residues. Here the CDR3 reads CASSYLSGPVETQYF. DNA for the CDR3: TGTGCCAGCAGTTACTTATCGGGACCGGTAGAGACCCAGTACTTC.

This clonotype occurred many times. This rearrangement joins TRBV28 to TRBJ2-7; 9 bases match TRBD2. The CDR3 covers 15 residues. Trimming cost V 2 bases and J 5 bases; bases outside gene matches: 7. CDR1 MDHEN and CDR2 SYDVKM come from the germline V gene. CDR3 sequence: CASSLHSGSSDEQYF. In DNA, the CDR3 is TGTGCCAGCAGTTTACATAGCGGGAGTAGTGACGAGCAGTACTTC.

This clonotype was seen a few times. This chain connects TRBV9 to TRBJ2-7; D is perhaps TRBD2 (5 bases). Germline V lookup: CDR1 SGDLS, CDR2 YYNGEE. Trimming took 4 bases from V and 5 from J, leaving 16 bases between them. This CDR3 contains 14 residues. The DNA of the CDR3 is TGTGCCAGCAGCCCCAGAAGTGAGGGCCACGAGCAGTACTTC. Amino acid sequence: CASSPRSEGHEQYF. The whole variable domain, remainder taken from reference TRBV9 and TRBJ2-7, is DSGVTQTPKHLITATGQRVTLRCSPRSGDLSVYWYQQSLDQGLQFLIQYYNGEERAKGNILERFSAQQFPDLHSELNLSSLELGDSALYFCASSPRSEGHEQYFGPGTRLTVT.

This sequence joins TRBV19 and TRBJ2-7; 7 positions match TRBD1. V lost 7 bases, J lost 3 bases, and 18 bases stayed unmatched. This CDR3 has 17 residues. The V gene's germline CDR1 is LNHDA and CDR2 SQIVND (reference sequence). CDR3 in DNA: TGTGCCAGTACCCATCTGCCCCAACAGGGGAAGGGCTACGAGCAGTACTTC. It is translated as CASTHLPQQGKGYEQYF. The entire variable domain, with the rest obtained from reference TRBV19 and TRBJ2-7, is as follows: DGGITQSPKYLFRKEGQNVTLSCEQNLNHDAMYWYRQDPGQGLRLIYYSQIVNDFQKGDIAEGYSVSREKKESFPLTVTSAQKNPTAFYLCASTHLPQQGKGYEQYFGPGTRLTVT.

This chain joins TRBV7-8 and TRBJ1-5; D is undetermined. This CDR3 region has 14 residues. V was cut by 4 bases and J by 4 bases, with 11 bases left in between. Germline V CDR1 and CDR2: SGHVS, FQNEAQ. The CDR3 spells CASSSAGNNQPQHF. In DNA form, the CDR3 reads TGTGCCAGCAGCTCCGCCGGGAATAATCAGCCCCAGCATTTT.

This clonotype was counted many times. The chain joins TRBV6-1 to TRBJ1-5; D is unresolved. The germline V and J ends were trimmed by 8 bases and 0 bases, with 11 bases remaining between them. The germline V gene has CDR1 MNHNS and CDR2 SASEGT. There are 14 residues in the CDR3. CDR3 sequence: CASHETYSNQPQHF. DNA for the CDR3: TGTGCCAGCCACGAGACTTATAGCAATCAGCCCCAGCATTTT.

This clonotype was recorded a few times. V is TRBV7-3 and J is TRBJ2-6; unclear D gene. V lost 5 bases and J lost 0, with 5 bases in between. The CDR3 loop spans 14 amino acids. Germline V gene data show CDR1 as SGHTA and CDR2 as FQGTGA. The CDR3 DNA reads as TGTGCCAGCAGCCCTCACTCTGGGGCCAACGTCCTGACTTTC. Its translation is CASSPHSGANVLTF.

About this clonotype: Being one base from a much bigger clone, this may be a read error. CDR3 protein: CASRPGQYGYTF. In DNA, the CDR3 is TGTGCCAGCAGACCAGGACAATATGGCTACACCTTC. The rearrangement joins TRBV7-8 to TRBJ1-2; D perhaps matches TRBD1 (5 bases). Germline CDR1 reads SGHVS; CDR2 reads FQNEAQ. The CDR3 sequence is 12 residues long. V gave up 6 bases and J gave up 5 bases, with 10 bases separating them. Supplemented by reference TRBV7-8 and TRBJ1-2, the full variable domain reads GAGVSQSPRYKVAKRGQDVALRCDPISGHVSLFWYQQALGQGPEFLTYFQNEAQLDKSGLPSDRFFAERPEGSVSTLKIQRTQQEDSAVYLCASRPGQYGYTFGSGTRLTVV.

In its sample, this clonotype was seen many times. The chain recombines TRBV6-1 with TRBJ1-1; D is possibly TRBD1 (6 bases). Germline CDR1 is MNHNS and CDR2 is SASEGT. The CDR3 runs 13 residues. Deletions cut 6 bases from V and 4 bases from J, with 12 bases between. CDR3 in amino acids: CASSLTGSTEAFF. The CDR3 DNA is TGTGCCAGCAGCCTAACAGGGTCCACTGAAGCTTTCTTT.

The J gene is TRBJ1-4, the V gene TRBV20-1; D is unclear. The CDR3 runs 16 residues. V was cut by 0 bases and J by 0 bases, with 11 bases left in between. CDR1 and CDR2 from the germline V gene are DFQATT and SNEGSKA (reference sequence). The CDR3: CSARDTGGSTNEKLFF. In DNA form, the CDR3 reads TGCAGTGCTAGAGATACTGGTGGCTCAACTAATGAAAAACTGTTTTTT.

A few counts support this clonotype. The chain has TRBV7-9 and TRBJ1-1; TRBD1 matches at 9 bases. The germline V gene has CDR1 SEHNR and CDR2 FQNEAQ (reference sequence). The CDR3 length is 16 residues. The V gene end was trimmed by 5 bases and the J gene end by 5 bases; junction bases not matched to a gene: 12. CDR3 loop: CASSPGTGRARTEAFF. The CDR3, as DNA: TGTGCCAGCAGCCCTGGGACAGGGAGGGCGCGAACTGAAGCTTTCTTT.

V and J are TRBV6-1 and TRBJ1-3, with a tentative D call TRBD1 (5 bases). V was cut by 2 bases and J by 4 bases, with 9 bases left in between. From germline, CDR1 is MNHNS and CDR2 SASEGT. This CDR3 is 14 amino acids long. CDR3: CASSELGGGNTIYF. CDR3 bases: TGTGCCAGCAGTGAATTGGGGGGAGGAAACACCATATATTTT.

This clonotype was found a few times. The rearrangement uses TRBV19 and TRBJ1-2, with D possibly matching TRBD1 (6 bases). V was shortened by 3 bases and J by 3 bases, with 11 bases between the two germline ends. The CDR3 runs to 14 residues. Germline V lookup: CDR1 LNHDA, CDR2 SQIVND (reference sequence). CDR3 sequence reads: CASSIPGGDYGYTF. CDR3 sequence (DNA): TGTGCCAGTAGTATCCCCGGGGGCGACTATGGCTACACCTTC.

This clonotype was recorded a few times. The V gene is TRBV6-5, the J gene TRBJ2-4; 8 nucleotides line up with TRBD1. The V gene's germline CDR1 is MNHEY and CDR2 SVGAGI. The CDR3 is 17 residues long. Unmatched junction bases numbered 14, after V lost 2 bases and J lost 8 bases. CDR3 coding DNA: TGTGCCAGCAGTTACACCGGGACAGGCCTTTCGAGGGACATTCAGTACTTC. This translates into CASSYTGTGLSRDIQYF.

The J gene is TRBJ1-2, the V gene TRBV3-1; D gene ambiguous. The germline gives CDR1 LGHDT, CDR2 YNNKEL (reference sequence). CDR3 length: 15 residues. The V and J ends lost 0 bases and 8 bases respectively, with 16 bases between them. CDR3 bases: TGTGCCAGCAGCCAAGATGTCACGGACGGTCGGGGCTACACCTTC. This translates into CASSQDVTDGRGYTF.

This chain links TRBV18 with TRBJ1-2; 9 bases agree with TRBD1. The CDR3 has 14 amino acids. CDR1 is KGHSH, CDR2 LQKENI, per germline. The ends lost 2 bases at V and 5 bases at J; junction bases unmatched: 3. DNA for the CDR3: TGTGCCAGCTCACCAAGACAGGGGGAGTATGGCTACACCTTC. It encodes CASSPRQGEYGYTF. The whole variable domain, remainder taken from reference TRBV18 and TRBJ1-2, is NAGVMQNPRHLVRRRGQEARLRCSPMKGHSHVYWYRQLPEEGLKFMVYLQKENIIDESGMPKERFSAEFPKEGPSILRIQQVVRGDSAAYFCASSPRQGEYGYTFGSGTRLTVV.

This clonotype has only one observation. The chain carries TRBV6-1 and TRBJ2-7; 8 bases are a match to TRBD2. This CDR3 has 15 residues. J was trimmed by 7 bases and V by 7 bases; bases with no gene match: 15. Germline-derived CDR1 and CDR2 are MNHNS and SASEGT. This CDR3 reads CASTLLRGAGEEQYF. The CDR3 coding sequence is TGTGCCAGCACCCTACTCCGGGGAGCGGGAGAAGAGCAGTACTTC.

The rearrangement joins TRBV15 to TRBJ1-4; a possible D gene is TRBD1 (6 bases). V lost 6 bases and J 5 bases, leaving 13 bases between the germline ends. This CDR3 contains 14 residues. The V gene's germline CDR1 is LNHNV and CDR2 YYDKDF (reference sequence). Here the CDR3 DNA reads TGTGCCACCAGTAGGACAGTAGGGAATGAAAAACTGTTTTTT. Its translation: CATSRTVGNEKLFF.

A note on this clonotype: Only one base separates this from a far larger clonotype, so it likely reflects a read error. This chain connects TRBV28 to TRBJ2-5, with D perhaps TRBD1 (6 bases). CDR1 is MDHEN, CDR2 SYDVKM, per germline. This CDR3 has 13 amino acids. The CDR3 bases are TGTGCCAGCAGTTTGACAGGTCAAGAGGCCCAGTACTTC. Its protein is CASSLTGQEAQYF.

This clonotype was picked up one time. A read error is possible here, since a much larger clone lies one base away. V usage is TRBV6-1 and J usage is TRBJ1-1, with D uncertain. This CDR3 is built from 16 residues. Germline V gene sequence: CDR1 MNHNS, CDR2 SASEGT. The DNA of the CDR3 is TGTGTCAGCAGCGGGAGAGTAGTCAGCGCAGACACTGAAGCTTTCTTT. It translates to CVSSGRVVSADTEAFF.

V usage is TRBV12-3 or TRBV12-4 and J usage is TRBJ2-7, with D maybe TRBD1 (5 bases). The CDR3 loop spans 14 amino acids. V dropped 5 bases and J dropped 1 base, with 12 bases sitting between them. The CDR3 here is CASSRPRDSYEQYF. Written as DNA, the CDR3 is TGTGCCAGCAGTCGCCCCAGGGATTCCTACGAGCAGTACTTC.

The table lists this clonotype with many counts. V and J are TRBV12-3 or TRBV12-4 and TRBJ2-7; 8 positions match TRBD1. V dropped 8 bases and J dropped 0; count of bases not matched to a gene: 3. The CDR3 has 13 amino acids. The CDR3 DNA reads as TGTGCCAGCCGACAGGGGATCTCCTACGAGCAGTACTTC. Translated, it gives CASRQGISYEQYF.

The table lists this clonotype with many counts. The chain has TRBV7-2 and TRBJ2-5; D might be TRBD2 (5 bases). Germline CDR1 reads SGHTA; CDR2 reads FQGNSA. V gave up 1 base and J gave up 9 bases, with 6 bases separating them. This CDR3 has 11 residues. CDR3 sequence (DNA): TGTGCCAGCAGCTTAGTCGGGGCCCAGTACTTC. It translates to CASSLVGAQYF.

The gene calls are TRBV19 and TRBJ1-1; 10 bases align to TRBD1. Germline CDR1 reads LNHDA; CDR2 reads SQIVND (reference sequence). The CDR3 is 13 residues long. The junction had 5 bases not matched to a gene; V was cut back by 6 bases and J by 7 bases. CDR3 DNA sequence: TGTGCCAGTAGGGGACAGGGGTTAAGTGAAGCTTTCTTT. Translated: CASRGQGLSEAFF.